This T cell receptor beta chain comes out of a study of T cells after yellow fever vaccination. Findings and limits, study-wide: The secondary response showed a weaker magnitude and a faster peak, day 5 versus 15. Booster samples showed a return of most primary-vaccination clones (around 96% CD4, approximately 85% CD8). A minor fraction of clonotypes spanned both CD4 and CD8 compartments. Abundant clonotypes from the bulk population could contaminate FACS-sorted repertoires.

This clonotype was detected many times. Antigen unknown. TCRdb used MiXCR to reprocess the 5' RACE reads, holding one entry per CDR3 protein. This sample has 250,000 or so distinct CDR3 sequences, with 6.9% found just once. The V gene's germline CDR1 is DFQATT and CDR2 SNEGSKA (reference sequence). The CDR3 length is 13 residues. V lost 6 bases and J lost 2, with 12 bases in between. This chain joins TRBV20-1 and TRBJ2-3; maybe TRBD1 (6 bases). This sequence originates from a man aged 25 to 40 who received the YFV17D yellow fever vaccine. The sequencing used CD4+ T cells sorted from PBMCs, collected 15 days after the yellow fever booster vaccination. CDR3 loop: CSAARGITDTQYF. For the CDR3, the DNA is TGCAGTGCCGCCAGGGGCATCACAGATACGCAGTATTTT.